The clone carrying this T cell receptor beta chain was observed at least ten times. The target antigen is unknown. The V end was cut by 5 bases, the J end by 8 bases, with 9 bases between. Germline CDR1 and CDR2: MNHEY and SVGAGI. CDR3 length: 11 amino acids. The cohort excluded patients with autoimmune disease history or systemic immunosuppression. The sample is drawn from a study of OX40 agonist ivuxolimab in advanced cancers. About the research overall: The patients' treatment was ivuxolimab, an agonistic anti-OX40 (CD134) antibody. Broader study findings: CD8+ T cells were the subset that, on average, had more expanded clones than CD4+.

Clones were read by immunoSEQ multiplex PCR, and TCRdb kept only the in-frame ones, dropping some. The repertoire has roughly 5,000 clones, approximately 71% of them found once; the top ten carry under 75%. The sequence derives from an adult with an advanced solid tumor such as melanoma, head and neck, liver or kidney cancer. The sample was CD4+ or CD8+ T cells sorted from blood, taken in a trial of the OX40 agonist ivuxolimab. The V call is TRBV6-5, the J call TRBJ1-1; D is perhaps TRBD1 (5 bases). The CDR3 DNA follows: TGTGCCAGCAGTCCGGGACTAGAAGCTTTCTTT. It codes for CASSPGLEAFF.